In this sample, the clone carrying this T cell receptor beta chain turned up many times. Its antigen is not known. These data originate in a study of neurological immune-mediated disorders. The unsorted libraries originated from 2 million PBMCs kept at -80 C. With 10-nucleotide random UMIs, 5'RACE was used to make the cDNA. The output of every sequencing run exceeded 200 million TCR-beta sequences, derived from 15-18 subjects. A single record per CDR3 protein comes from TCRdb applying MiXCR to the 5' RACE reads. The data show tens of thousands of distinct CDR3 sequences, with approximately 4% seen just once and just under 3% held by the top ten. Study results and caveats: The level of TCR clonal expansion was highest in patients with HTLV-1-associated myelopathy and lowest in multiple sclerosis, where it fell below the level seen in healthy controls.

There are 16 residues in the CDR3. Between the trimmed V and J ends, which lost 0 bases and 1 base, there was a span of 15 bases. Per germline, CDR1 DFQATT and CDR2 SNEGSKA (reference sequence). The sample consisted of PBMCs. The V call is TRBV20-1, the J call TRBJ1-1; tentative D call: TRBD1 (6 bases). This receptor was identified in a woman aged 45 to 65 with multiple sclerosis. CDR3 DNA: TGCAGTGCTAGAGATACCGGGGGCGGAAGGAACACTGAAGCTTTCTTT. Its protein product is CSARDTGGGRNTEAFF.